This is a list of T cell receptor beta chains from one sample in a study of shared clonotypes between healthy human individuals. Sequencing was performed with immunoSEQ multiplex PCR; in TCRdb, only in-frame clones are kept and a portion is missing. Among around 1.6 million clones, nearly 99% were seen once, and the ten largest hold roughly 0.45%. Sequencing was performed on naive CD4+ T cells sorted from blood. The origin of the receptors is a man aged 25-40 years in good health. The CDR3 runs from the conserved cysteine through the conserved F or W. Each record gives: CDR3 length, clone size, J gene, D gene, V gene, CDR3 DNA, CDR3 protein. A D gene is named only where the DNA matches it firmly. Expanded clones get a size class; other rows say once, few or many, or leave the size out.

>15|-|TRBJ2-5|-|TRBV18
TGTGCCAGCTCAAGAGTTGGGGCCGAAGGGGAGACCCAGTACTTC
CASSRVGAEGETQYF
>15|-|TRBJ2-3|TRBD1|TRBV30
TGTGCCTGGGCGGCTGGACAGGGGAGCACAGATACGCAGTATTTT
CAWAAGQGSTDTQYF
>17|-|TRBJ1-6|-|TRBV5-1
TGCGCCAGCAGCTTGGCCGGAGGCGGATACCGAGGTTCACCCCTCCACTTT
CASSLAGGGYRGSPLHF
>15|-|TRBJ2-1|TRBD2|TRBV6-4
TGTGCCAGCAGAGGACTAGCGGGAGGGCCCCATGAGCAGTTCTTC
CASRGLAGGPHEQFF
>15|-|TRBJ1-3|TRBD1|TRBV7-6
TGTGCCAGCAGCCTCGGGACAGACTCTGGAAACACCATATATTTT
CASSLGTDSGNTIYF
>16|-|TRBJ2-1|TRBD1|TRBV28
TGTGCCAGCAGTCCCCCCGGGACAGGGAGAATCGGGGAGCAGTTCTTC
CASSPPGTGRIGEQFF
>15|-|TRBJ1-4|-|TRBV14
TGTGCCAGCAGCCAAGATCTAGTTCCGCGGGACTCTATGTTTTTT
CASSQDLVPRDSMFF
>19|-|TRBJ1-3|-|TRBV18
TGTGCCAGCTCACAATGGCTACCGACCAGGGAGGTCTCTGGAAACACCATATATTTT
CASSQWLPTREVSGNTIYF
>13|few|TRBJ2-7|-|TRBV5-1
TGCGCCAGCAGCTTGATGCAGGCCTACGAGCAGTACTTC
CASSLMQAYEQYF
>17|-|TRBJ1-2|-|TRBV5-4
TGTGCCAGCAGCTTGGGCGGGGACGGAGGCCAGAACTATGGCTACACCTTC
CASSLGGDGGQNYGYTF
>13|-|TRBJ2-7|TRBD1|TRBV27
TGTGCCAGCAGCCGGGACAGCTCCTACGAGCAGTACTTC
CASSRDSSYEQYF
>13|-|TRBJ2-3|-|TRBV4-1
TGCGCCAGCAGCGCTGCGGGGCTTGGTACGCAGTATTTT
CASSAAGLGTQYF
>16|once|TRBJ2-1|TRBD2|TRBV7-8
TGTGCCAGCAGCATTCTGACTAGCGGGAGATACAATGAGCAGTTCTTC
CASSILTSGRYNEQFF
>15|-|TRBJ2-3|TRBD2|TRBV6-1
TGTGCCAGCAGTAGACTAGCGGGAGGGGCAGATACGCAGTATTTT
CASSRLAGGADTQYF
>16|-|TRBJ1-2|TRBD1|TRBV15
TGTGCCACCAGCAGAGACCCGTTGACAGGGGGCTATGGCTACACCTTC
CATSRDPLTGGYGYTF
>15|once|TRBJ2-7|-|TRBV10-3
TGTGCCATCAGTGACCCCGGGACTGGCTCCTACGAGCAGTACTTC
CAISDPGTGSYEQYF
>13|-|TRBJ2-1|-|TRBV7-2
TGTGCCAGCAGCTTAGTTGTGGCGGGCGAGCAGTTCTTC
CASSLVVAGEQFF
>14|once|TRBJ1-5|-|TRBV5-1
TGCGCCAGCAGCCCCCAGGCGGGGGGCCAGCCCCAGCATTTT
CASSPQAGGQPQHF
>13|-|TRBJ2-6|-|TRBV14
TGTGCCAGCAGCCAAGTAGAAGGCAACGTCCTGACTTTC
CASSQVEGNVLTF
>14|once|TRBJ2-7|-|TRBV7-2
TGTGCCAGCAGCTTAGGATCGGTTTGGGACGAGCAGTACTTC
CASSLGSVWDEQYF
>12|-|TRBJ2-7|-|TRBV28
TGTGCCAGCAGTTTTATGCGGTTCGAGCAGTACTTC
CASSFMRFEQYF
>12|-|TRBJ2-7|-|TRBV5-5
TGTGCCAGCAGCCCCGGTGTGTACGAGCAGTACTTC
CASSPGVYEQYF